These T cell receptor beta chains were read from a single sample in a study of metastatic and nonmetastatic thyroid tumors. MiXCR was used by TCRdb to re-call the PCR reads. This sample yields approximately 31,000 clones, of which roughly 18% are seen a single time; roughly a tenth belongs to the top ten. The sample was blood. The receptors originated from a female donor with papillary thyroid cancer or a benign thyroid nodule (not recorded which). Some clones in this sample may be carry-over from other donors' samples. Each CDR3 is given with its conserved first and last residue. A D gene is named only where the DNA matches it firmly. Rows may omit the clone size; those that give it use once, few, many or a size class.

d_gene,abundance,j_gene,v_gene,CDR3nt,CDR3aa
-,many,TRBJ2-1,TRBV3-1,TGTGCCAGCAGCCAAGTCACGGACGGTGAGCAGTTCTTC,CASSQVTDGEQFF
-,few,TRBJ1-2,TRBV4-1,TGCGCCGGCAGCCACGAGGCCGGGGGCTATGGCTACACCTTC,CAGSHEAGGYGYTF
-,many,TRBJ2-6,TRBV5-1,TGCGCCAGCAGCTTTACGGGGTCTGGGGCCAACGTCCTGACTTTC,CASSFTGSGANVLTF
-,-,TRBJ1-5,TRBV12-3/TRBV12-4,TGTGCCAGCAGTACAGAGGGCCGAGGTGCGTCCCAGCATTTT,CASSTEGRGASQHF
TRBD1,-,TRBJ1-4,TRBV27,TGTGTCAGCAGTCCCGCCCCGGGACAGGGTCCGTCTAATGAAAAACTGTTTTTT,CVSSPAPGQGPSNEKLFF
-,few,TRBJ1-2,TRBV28,TGTGCCAGCAGATCTCCTGGGGGTGTCTACACCTTC,CASRSPGGVYTF
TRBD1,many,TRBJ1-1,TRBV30,TGTGCCTGGAGGGGACAGGGGAGTACTGAAGCTTTCTTT,CAWRGQGSTEAFF
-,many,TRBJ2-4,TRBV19,TGTGCCAGTAGTCGGATTGACAGTAAAAACATTCAGTACTTC,CASSRIDSKNIQYF
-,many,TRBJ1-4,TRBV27,TGTGCCAGCAGTTTATCGTTCAGGGGAATAACTAATGAAAAACTGTTTTTT,CASSLSFRGITNEKLFF
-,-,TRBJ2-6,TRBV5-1,TGCGCCAGCAGCATTCTCGGGACTGGGGCCAACGTCCCGACTTTC,CASSILGTGANVPTF
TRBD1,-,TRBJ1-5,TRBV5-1,TGCGCCAGCAGCTTGGATGGACAGGGGAATCAGCCCCAGCATTTT,CASSLDGQGNQPQHF
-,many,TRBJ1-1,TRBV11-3,TGTGCCAGCAGCTTTCCCGACAGGCGGGAAGCTTTCTTT,CASSFPDRREAFF
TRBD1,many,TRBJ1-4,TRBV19,TGTGCCAGTAACAGGGGTGTCACTAATGAAAAACTGTTTTTT,CASNRGVTNEKLFF
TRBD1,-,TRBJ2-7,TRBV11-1,TGTGCCAGCAGCACCCGGACAGGGGCTTATCCAAGCTCCTACGAGCAGTACTTC,CASSTRTGAYPSSYEQYF
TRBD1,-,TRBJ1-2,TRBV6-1,TGTGCCAGCAGTCCAGAGGACAGGGGAAGTCGTGGCTACACCTTC,CASSPEDRGSRGYTF
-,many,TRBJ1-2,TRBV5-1,TGCGCCAGCAGCTTGGATAGTACTAACTATGGCTACACCTTC,CASSLDSTNYGYTF
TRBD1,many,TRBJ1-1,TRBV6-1,TGTGCCAGCAGCAACCGGGACAGGGGGGGGGGTAGGGGCACTGAAGCTTTCTTT,CASSNRDRGGGRGTEAFF
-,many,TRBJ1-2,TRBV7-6,TGTGCCAGCAGCTCCTCGCCCTACGGACAGAGCCAGCATGGCTACACCTTC,CASSSSPYGQSQHGYTF
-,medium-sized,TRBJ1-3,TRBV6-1,TGTGCCAGCAGTGGAGGGTGGTCTGGAAACACCATATATTTT,CASSGGWSGNTIYF
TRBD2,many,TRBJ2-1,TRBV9,TGTGCCAGCAGCGTTGGGGCTAGCGGGGGGAATGAGCAGTTCTTC,CASSVGASGGNEQFF
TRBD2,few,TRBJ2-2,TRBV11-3,TGTGCCAGCAGCTCCGGGGGGACGACCGGGGAGCTGTTTTTT,CASSSGGTTGELFF
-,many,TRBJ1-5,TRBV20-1,TGCAGTGCCCCCCGAGGAGGGTTATATCAGCCCCAGCATTTT,CSAPRGGLYQPQHF
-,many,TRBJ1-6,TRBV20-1,TGCAGTGCTAGGGGCGAGCTTGAGGCGTCACCCCTCCACTTT,CSARGELEASPLHF
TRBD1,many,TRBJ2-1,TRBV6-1,TGTGCCAGCAGTCCCGGGACAGACAGATACAATGAGCAGTTCTTC,CASSPGTDRYNEQFF
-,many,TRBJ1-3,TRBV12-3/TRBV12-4,TGTGCCAGCAGCCCCCGAAACTCTGGAAACACCATATATTTT,CASSPRNSGNTIYF
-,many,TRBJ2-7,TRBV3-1,TGTGCCAGCAGCCAAGCCCTAATCGGAGGCGAGACCTACGAGCAGTACTTC,CASSQALIGGETYEQYF
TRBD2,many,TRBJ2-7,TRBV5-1,TGCGCCAGCAGCTTGGAGCCGGGACAGGGACTAGCGGGAGATATGGGCGAGCAGTACTTC,CASSLEPGQGLAGDMGEQYF
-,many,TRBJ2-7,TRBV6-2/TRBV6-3,TGTGCCAGTTCTGCGTTCTACGAGCAGTACTTC,CASSAFYEQYF
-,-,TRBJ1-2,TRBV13,TGTGCCAGCAGCTTAATGGGGCAGCCCTCGAATGGCTACACCTTC,CASSLMGQPSNGYTF
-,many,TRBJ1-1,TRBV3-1,TGTGCCAGCAGGATGGGCGAGGCCGCGGGGACTGAAGCTTTCTTT,CASRMGEAAGTEAFF
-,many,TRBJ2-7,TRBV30,TGTGCCTGGAGGCCCGATAAATACGAGCAGTACTTC,CAWRPDKYEQYF
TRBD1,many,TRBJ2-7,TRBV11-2,TGTGCCAGCAGCTGGGGACAGGCGAGCTCCTACGAGCAGTACTTC,CASSWGQASSYEQYF
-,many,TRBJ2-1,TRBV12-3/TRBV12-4,TGTGCCAGCAGTTCCACTGGGACAACCGAGCAGTTCTTC,CASSSTGTTEQFF
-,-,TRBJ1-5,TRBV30,TGTGCCTGGAGTCCCCTGGGGCAGATCAATCAGCCCCATCATTTT,CAWSPLGQINQPHHF
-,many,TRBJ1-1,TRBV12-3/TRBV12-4,TGTGCCAGCAGTTTTGGCCTCGACGGGAACACTGAAGCTTTCTTT,CASSFGLDGNTEAFF
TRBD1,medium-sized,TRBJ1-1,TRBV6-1,TGTGCCAGCAGCAAATCCGGGACAGGGGACCCTGAAGCTTTCTTT,CASSKSGTGDPEAFF
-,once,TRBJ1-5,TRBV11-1,TGTGCCAGCAGCTTAGGGAGTAGCCCTGGAATGGACCAGCCCCAGCATTTT,CASSLGSSPGMDQPQHF
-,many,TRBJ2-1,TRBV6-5,TGTGCCAGCAGTTCAGTAGCGGATACGGGGGTTAATGAGCAGTTCTTC,CASSSVADTGVNEQFF
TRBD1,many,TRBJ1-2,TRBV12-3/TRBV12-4,TGTGCCAGCACTGCGCCGACAGGGGGCGCATCGGGAAGCTACACCTTC,CASTAPTGGASGSYTF
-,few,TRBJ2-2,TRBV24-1,TGTGCCACCAGTGATTTGCAAGTGGGTTTCACCGGGGAGCTGTTTTTT,CATSDLQVGFTGELFF
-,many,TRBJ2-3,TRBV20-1,TGCAGTGCCCATTCGGGGCCCACAGATACGCAGTATTTT,CSAHSGPTDTQYF
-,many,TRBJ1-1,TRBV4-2,TGTGCCAGCAGCCCCCCAGTCGCGGAGGCGCCGAACACTGAAGCTTTCTTT,CASSPPVAEAPNTEAFF
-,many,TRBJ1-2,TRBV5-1,TGCGCCAGCAGCCCAACCCCAGAGAACTATGGCTACACCTTC,CASSPTPENYGYTF
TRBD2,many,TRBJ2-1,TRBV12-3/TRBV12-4,TGTGCCAGCAGTTTAGTTGTTAGCGGGAGGGCCCACAATGAGCAGTTCTTC,CASSLVVSGRAHNEQFF
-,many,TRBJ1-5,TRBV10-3,TGTGCCGTCGGACAGATTAGCAATCAGCCCCAGCATTTT,CAVGQISNQPQHF
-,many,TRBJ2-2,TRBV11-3,TGTGCCAGCAGCTTAGGGGGTGGGTCGGGGGCCACCGGGGAGCTGTTTTTT,CASSLGGGSGATGELFF
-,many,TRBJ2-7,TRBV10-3,TGTGCCTCTTCAGCGGCGACCTACGAGCAGTACTTC,CASSAATYEQYF